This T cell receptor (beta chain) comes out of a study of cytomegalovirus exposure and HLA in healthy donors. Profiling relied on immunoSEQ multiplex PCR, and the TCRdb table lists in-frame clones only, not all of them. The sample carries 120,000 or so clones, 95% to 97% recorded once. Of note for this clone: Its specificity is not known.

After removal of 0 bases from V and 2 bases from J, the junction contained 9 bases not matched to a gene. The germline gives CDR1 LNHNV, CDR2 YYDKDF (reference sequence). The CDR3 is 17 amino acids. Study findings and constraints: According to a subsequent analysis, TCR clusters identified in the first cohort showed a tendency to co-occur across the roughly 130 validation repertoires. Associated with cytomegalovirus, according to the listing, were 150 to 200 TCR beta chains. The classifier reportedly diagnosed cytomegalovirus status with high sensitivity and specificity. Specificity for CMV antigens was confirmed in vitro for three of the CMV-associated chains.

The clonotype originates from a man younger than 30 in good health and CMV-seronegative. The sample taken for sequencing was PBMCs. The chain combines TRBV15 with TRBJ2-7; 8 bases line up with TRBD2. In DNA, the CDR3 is TGTGCCACCAGCAGAGAAGGGAGCGGGAGCGACCCCTACGAGCAGTACTTC. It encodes CATSREGSGSDPYEQYF.